The sequence of this T cell receptor beta chain was determined in a study of sequential checkpoint blockade in melanoma. This clone appeared a single time. Profiled with immunoSEQ multiplex PCR; TCRdb holds only in-frame clones, not every one. The table lists 10,000 to 15,000 clones, 60% to 80% of them singletons. Treatment described: randomized to nivolumab then ipilimumab (arm A) or the reverse (arm B). PBMC sorting kept live CD3+CD8+ cells without CD19 or CD56. This specimen was CD8+ T cells sorted from blood (inferred from file names), taken from a patient given nivolumab and ipilimumab in sequence. The source is a human donor with melanoma.

As DNA, the CDR3 is TGTGCCAGCAGCGTAGGCGGGAGGGACACAGATACGCAGTATTTT. Its translation: CASSVGGRDTDTQYF. The chain joins TRBV9 to TRBJ2-3, with 9 bases matching TRBD2. The CDR3 has 15 amino acids. After removal of 0 bases from V and 2 bases from J, the junction contained 1 base not matched to a gene. The V gene's germline CDR1 is SGDLS and CDR2 YYNGEE. The full variable domain, rest sourced from reference TRBV9 and TRBJ2-3, is DSGVTQTPKHLITATGQRVTLRCSPRSGDLSVYWYQQSLDQGLQFLIQYYNGEERAKGNILERFSAQQFPDLHSELNLSSLELGDSALYFCASSVGGRDTDTQYFGPGTRLTVL.